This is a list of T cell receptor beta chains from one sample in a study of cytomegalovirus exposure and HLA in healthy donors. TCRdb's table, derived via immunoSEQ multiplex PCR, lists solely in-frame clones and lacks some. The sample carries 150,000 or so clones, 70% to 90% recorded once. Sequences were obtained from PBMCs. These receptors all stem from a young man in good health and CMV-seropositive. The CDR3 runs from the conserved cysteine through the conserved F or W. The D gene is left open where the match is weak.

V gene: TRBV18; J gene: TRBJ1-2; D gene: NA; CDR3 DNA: TGTGCCAGCTCTCCCTCAGCGCCTAACTATGGCTACACCTTC; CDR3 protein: CASSPSAPNYGYTF
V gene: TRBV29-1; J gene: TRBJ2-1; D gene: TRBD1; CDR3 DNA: TGCAGCGTCGGAAACGGACAGGGAGTTTACAATGAGCAGTTCTTC; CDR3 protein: CSVGNGQGVYNEQFF
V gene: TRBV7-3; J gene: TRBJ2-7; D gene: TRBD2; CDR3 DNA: TGTGCCAGCAGCCCTCAGCGGGGGAACTACGAGCAGTACTTC; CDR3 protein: CASSPQRGNYEQYF
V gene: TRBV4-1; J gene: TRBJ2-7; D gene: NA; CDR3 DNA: TGCGCCAGCAGCGCGGTGGGTACCTACGAGCAGTACTTC; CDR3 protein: CASSAVGTYEQYF
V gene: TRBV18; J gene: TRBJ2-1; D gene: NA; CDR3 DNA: TGTGCCAGCTCACGTCCCAATCACAGGGAGCCTTACAATGAGCAGTTCTTC; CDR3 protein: CASSRPNHREPYNEQFF
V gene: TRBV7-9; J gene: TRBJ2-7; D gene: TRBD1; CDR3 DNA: TGTGCCAGCAGCTCCCAGACCGCCGGGACAGGGCCCTACGAGCAGTACTTC; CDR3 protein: CASSSQTAGTGPYEQYF
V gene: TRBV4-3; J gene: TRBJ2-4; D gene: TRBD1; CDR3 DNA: TGCGCCAGCAGGGAGACAGGGGGTGAAAACATTCAGTACTTC; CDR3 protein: CASRETGGENIQYF
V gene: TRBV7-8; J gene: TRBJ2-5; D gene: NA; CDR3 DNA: TGTGCCAGCAGCCGGGACCAAGAGACCCAGTACTTC; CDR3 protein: CASSRDQETQYF
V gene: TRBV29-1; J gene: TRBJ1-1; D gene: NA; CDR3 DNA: TGCAGCGTTGAGGATCAGGGTACAACTGAAGCTTTCTTT; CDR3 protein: CSVEDQGTTEAFF
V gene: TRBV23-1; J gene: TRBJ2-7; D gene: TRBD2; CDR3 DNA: TGCGCCAGCAGTCATAGGGAAAGACTAGCGGGGAGTAGCTCCTACGAGCAGTACTTC; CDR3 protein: CASSHRERLAGSSSYEQYF
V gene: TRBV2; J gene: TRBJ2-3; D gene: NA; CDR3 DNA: TGTGCCAGCAGTGTTGCCGCGGATACGCAGTATTTT; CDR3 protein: CASSVAADTQYF
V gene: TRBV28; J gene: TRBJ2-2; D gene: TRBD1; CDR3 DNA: TGTGCCAGCAGCTCGCAGGGGGTCGGTAACACCGGGGAGCTGTTTTTT; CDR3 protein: CASSSQGVGNTGELFF
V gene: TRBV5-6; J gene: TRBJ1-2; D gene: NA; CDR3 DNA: TGTGCCAGCAGCTCTGGAATAGCGGGGCTCAACTATGGCTACACCTTC; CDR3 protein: CASSSGIAGLNYGYTF